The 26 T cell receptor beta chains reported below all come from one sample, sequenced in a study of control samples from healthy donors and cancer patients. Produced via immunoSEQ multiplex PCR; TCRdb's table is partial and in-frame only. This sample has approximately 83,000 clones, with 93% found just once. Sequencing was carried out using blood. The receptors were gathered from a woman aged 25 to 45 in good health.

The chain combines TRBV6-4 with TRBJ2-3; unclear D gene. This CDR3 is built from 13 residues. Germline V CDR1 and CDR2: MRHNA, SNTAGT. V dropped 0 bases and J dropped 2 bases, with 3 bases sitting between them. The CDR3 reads CASSDSDTDTQYF. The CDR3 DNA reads TGTGCCAGCAGTGACTCCGACACAGATACGCAGTATTTT.

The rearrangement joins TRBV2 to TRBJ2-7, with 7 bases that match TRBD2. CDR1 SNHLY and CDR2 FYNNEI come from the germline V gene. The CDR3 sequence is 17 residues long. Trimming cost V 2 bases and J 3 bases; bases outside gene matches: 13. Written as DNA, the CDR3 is TGTGCCAGCAGTGAATACCCCGCCGGGGGGACCCTCTACGAGCAGTACTTC. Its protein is CASSEYPAGGTLYEQYF.

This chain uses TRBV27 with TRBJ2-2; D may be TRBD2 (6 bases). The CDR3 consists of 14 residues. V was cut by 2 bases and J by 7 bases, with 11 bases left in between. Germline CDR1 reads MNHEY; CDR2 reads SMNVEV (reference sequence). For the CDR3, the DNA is TGTGCCAGCAGTTTAGGGGGGATTAGCGGGGAGCTGTTTTTT. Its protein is CASSLGGISGELFF.

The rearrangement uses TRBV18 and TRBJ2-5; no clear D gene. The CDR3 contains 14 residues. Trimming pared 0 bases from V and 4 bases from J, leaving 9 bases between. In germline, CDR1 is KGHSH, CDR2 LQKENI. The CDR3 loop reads CASSPPEGIETQYF. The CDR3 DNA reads TGTGCCAGCTCACCACCTGAAGGTATAGAGACCCAGTACTTC.

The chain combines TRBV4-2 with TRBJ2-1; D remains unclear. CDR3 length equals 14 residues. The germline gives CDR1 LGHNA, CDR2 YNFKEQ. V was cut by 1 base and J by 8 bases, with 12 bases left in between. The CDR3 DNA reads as TGTGCCAGCAGCCAAGGGGGTGTCGCGTATGAGCAGTTCTTC. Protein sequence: CASSQGGVAYEQFF.

The CDR3 DNA is TGTGCCAGCAGCTTAGTCGGGAGGGCCGATTTCAATGAGCAGTTCTTC. This translates into CASSLVGRADFNEQFF. This rearrangement joins TRBV11-2 to TRBJ2-1; 8 bases map to TRBD2. This CDR3 has 16 amino acids. The germline V gene has CDR1 SGHAT and CDR2 FQNNGV. V was pared by 1 base and J by 6 bases, with 8 bases of the junction left unmatched.

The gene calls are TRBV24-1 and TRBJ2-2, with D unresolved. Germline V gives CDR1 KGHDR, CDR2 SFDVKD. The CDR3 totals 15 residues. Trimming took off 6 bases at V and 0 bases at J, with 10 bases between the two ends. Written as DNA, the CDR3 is TGTGCCACCAGTTCGCTTCGGGCGAACACCGGGGAGCTGTTTTTT. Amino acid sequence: CATSSLRANTGELFF.

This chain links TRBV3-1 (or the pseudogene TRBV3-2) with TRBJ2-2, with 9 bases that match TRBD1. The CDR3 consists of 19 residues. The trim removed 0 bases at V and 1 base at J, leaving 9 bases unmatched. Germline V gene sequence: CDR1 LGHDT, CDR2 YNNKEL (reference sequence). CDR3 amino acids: CASSQERVGTGRNTGELFF. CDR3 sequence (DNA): TGTGCCAGCAGCCAAGAGAGGGTGGGGACAGGGAGGAACACCGGGGAGCTGTTTTTT.

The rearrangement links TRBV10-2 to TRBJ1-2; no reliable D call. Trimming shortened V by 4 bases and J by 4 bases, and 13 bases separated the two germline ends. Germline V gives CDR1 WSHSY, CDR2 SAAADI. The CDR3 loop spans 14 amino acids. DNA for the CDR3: TGCGCCAGCAGTGGGAATTTGACACCCTATGGCTACACCTTC. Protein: CASSGNLTPYGYTF.

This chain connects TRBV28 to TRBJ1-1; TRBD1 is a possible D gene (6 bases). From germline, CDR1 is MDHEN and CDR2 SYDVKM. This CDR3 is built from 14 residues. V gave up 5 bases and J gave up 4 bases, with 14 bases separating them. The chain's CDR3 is CASSATGFGTEAFF. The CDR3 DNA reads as TGTGCCAGCAGTGCGACAGGTTTCGGCACTGAAGCTTTCTTT. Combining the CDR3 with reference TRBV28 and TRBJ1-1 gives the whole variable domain DVKVTQSSRYLVKRTGEKVFLECVQDMDHENMFWYRQDPGLGLRLIYFSYDVKMKEKGDIPEGYSVSREKKERFSLILESASTNQTSMYLCASSATGFGTEAFFGQGTRLTVV.

CDR3: CAISEKEGLAGGSTDTQYF. In DNA form, the CDR3 reads TGTGCCATCAGTGAGAAAGAGGGACTAGCGGGAGGAAGCACAGATACGCAGTATTTT. V usage is TRBV10-3 and J usage is TRBJ2-3; 15 bases agree with TRBD2. J was trimmed by 0 bases and V by 2 bases; bases with no gene match: 6. This CDR3 is built from 19 residues. Germline V gene data show CDR1 as ENHRY and CDR2 as SYGVKD.

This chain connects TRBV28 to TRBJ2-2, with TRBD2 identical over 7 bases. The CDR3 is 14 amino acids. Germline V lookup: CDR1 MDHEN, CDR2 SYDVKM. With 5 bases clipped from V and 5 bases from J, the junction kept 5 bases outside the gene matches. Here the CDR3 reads CASSRDYRTGELFF. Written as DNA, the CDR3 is TGTGCCAGCAGTAGGGACTACCGAACCGGGGAGCTGTTTTTT.

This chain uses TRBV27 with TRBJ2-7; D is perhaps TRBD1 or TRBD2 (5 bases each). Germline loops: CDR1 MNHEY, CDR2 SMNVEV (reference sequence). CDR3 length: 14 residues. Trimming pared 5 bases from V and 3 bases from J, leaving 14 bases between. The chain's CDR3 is CASSRRGRGYEQYF. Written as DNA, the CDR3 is TGTGCCAGCAGTCGTCGGGGCCGGGGCTACGAGCAGTACTTC.

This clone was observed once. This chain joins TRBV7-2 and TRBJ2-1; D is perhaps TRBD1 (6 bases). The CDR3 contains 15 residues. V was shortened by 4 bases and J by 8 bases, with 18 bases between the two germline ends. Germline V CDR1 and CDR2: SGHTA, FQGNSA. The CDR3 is CASSSKGPGGDEQFF. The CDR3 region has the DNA TGTGCCAGCAGCTCGAAGGGTCCTGGGGGCGATGAGCAGTTCTTC.

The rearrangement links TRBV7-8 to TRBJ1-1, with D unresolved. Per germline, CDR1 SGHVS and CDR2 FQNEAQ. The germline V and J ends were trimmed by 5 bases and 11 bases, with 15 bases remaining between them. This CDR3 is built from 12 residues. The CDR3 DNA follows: TGTGCCAGCAGCGCGGTCATGGGGATGGCTTTCTTT. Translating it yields CASSAVMGMAFF. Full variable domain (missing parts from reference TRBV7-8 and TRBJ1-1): GAGVSQSPRYKVAKRGQDVALRCDPISGHVSLFWYQQALGQGPEFLTYFQNEAQLDKSGLPSDRFFAERPEGSVSTLKIQRTQQEDSAVYLCASSAVMGMAFFGQGTRLTVV.

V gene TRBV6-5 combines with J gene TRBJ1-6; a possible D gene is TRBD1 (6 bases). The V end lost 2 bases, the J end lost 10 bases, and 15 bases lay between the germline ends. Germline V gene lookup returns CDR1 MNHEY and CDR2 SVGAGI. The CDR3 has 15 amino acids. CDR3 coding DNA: TGTGCCAGCAGTTACGGGGGACACATGGGATCACCCCTCCACTTT. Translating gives CASSYGGHMGSPLHF.

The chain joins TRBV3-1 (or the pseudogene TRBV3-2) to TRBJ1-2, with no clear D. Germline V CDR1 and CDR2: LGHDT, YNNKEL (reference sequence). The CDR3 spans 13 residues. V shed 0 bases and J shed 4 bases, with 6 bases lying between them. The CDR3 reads CASSQEPPYGYTF. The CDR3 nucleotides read TGTGCCAGCAGCCAAGAACCCCCCTATGGCTACACCTTC.

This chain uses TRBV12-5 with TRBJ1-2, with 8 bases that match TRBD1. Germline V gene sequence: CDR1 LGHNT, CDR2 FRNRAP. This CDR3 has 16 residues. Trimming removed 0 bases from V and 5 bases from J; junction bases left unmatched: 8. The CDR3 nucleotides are TGTGCTAGTGGTTTGGTACAGGGGGGATTAGGTTATGGCTACACCTTC. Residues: CASGLVQGGLGYGYTF.

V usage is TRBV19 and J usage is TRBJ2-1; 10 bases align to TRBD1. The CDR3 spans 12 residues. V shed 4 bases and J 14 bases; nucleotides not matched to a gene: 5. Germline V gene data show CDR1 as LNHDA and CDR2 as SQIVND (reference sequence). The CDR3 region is CASSTAGTGEFF. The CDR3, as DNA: TGTGCCAGTAGTACCGCCGGGACAGGGGAGTTCTTC.

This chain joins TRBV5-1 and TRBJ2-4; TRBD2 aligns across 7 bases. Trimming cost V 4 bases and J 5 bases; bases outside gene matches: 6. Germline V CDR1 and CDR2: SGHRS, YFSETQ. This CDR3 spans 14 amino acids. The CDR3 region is CASSPRENQNIQYF. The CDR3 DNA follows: TGCGCCAGCAGCCCGCGGGAGAACCAAAACATTCAGTACTTC.

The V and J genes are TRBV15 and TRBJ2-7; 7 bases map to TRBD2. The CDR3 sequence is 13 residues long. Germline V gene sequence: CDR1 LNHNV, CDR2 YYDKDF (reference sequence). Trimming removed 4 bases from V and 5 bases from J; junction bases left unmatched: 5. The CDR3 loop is CATSTGGGNEQYF. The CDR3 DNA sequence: TGTGCCACCAGCACTGGGGGAGGGAACGAGCAGTACTTC.

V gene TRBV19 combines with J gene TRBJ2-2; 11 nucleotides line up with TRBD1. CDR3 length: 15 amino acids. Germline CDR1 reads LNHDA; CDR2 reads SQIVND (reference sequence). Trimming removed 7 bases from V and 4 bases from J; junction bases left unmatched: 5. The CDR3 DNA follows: TGTGCCAGTACCTCCGGGACAGGGGGCACCGGGGAGCTGTTTTTT. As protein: CASTSGTGGTGELFF. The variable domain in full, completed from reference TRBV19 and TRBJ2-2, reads DGGITQSPKYLFRKEGQNVTLSCEQNLNHDAMYWYRQDPGQGLRLIYYSQIVNDFQKGDIAEGYSVSREKKESFPLTVTSAQKNPTAFYLCASTSGTGGTGELFFGEGSRLTVL.

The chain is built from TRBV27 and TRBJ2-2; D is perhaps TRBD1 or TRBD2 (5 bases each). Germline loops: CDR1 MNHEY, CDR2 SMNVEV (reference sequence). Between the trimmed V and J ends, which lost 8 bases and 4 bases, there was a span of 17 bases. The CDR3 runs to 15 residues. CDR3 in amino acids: CASALPGPTTGELFF. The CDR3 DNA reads TGTGCCAGCGCATTACCGGGACCGACCACCGGGGAGCTGTTTTTT.

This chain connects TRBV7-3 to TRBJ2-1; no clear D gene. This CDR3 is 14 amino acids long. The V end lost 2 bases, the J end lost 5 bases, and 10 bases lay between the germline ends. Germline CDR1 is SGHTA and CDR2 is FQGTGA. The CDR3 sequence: CASSLGDRNNEQFF. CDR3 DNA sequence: TGTGCCAGCAGCTTAGGAGACCGAAACAATGAGCAGTTCTTC.

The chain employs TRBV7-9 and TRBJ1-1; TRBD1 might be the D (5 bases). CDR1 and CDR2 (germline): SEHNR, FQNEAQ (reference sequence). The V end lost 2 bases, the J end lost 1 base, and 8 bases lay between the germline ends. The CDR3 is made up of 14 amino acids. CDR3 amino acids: CASSLPGQNTEAFF. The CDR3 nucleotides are TGTGCCAGCAGCTTACCAGGGCAGAACACTGAAGCTTTCTTT. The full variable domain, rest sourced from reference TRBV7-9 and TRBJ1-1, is DTGVSQNPRHKITKRGQNVTFRCDPISEHNRLYWYRQTLGQGPEFLTYFQNEAQLEKSRLLSDRFSAERPKGSFSTLEIQRTEQGDSAMYLCASSLPGQNTEAFFGQGTRLTVV.

Here the CDR3 DNA reads TGTGCCAGTAGTCCAGGACAGGCCCTAAATTCTGGCTACACCTTC. Protein product: CASSPGQALNSGYTF. The chain couples TRBV19 to TRBJ1-2, with 7 nucleotides matching TRBD1. Germline V CDR1 and CDR2: LNHDA, SQIVND (reference sequence). This CDR3 spans 15 amino acids. Trimming removed 5 bases from V and 7 bases from J; junction bases left unmatched: 13.